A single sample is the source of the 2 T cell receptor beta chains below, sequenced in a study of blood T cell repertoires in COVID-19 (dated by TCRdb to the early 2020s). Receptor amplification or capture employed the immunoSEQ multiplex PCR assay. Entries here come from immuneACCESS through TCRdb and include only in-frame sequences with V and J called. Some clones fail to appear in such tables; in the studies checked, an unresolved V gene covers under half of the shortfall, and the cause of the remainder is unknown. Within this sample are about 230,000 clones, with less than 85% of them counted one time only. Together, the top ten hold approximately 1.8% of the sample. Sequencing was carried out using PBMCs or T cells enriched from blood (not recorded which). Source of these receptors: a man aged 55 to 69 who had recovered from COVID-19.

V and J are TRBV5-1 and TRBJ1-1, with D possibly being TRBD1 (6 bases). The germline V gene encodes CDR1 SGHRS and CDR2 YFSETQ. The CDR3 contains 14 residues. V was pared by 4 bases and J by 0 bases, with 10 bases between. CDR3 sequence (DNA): TGCGCCAGCAGCCTCAGGGGAATGAACACTGAAGCTTTCTTT. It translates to CASSLRGMNTEAFF.

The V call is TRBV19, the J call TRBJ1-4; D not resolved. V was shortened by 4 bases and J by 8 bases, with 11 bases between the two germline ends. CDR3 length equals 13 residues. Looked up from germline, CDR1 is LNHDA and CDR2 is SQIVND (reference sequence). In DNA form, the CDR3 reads TGTGCCAGTAGTACCCCTTCCCTAGAAAAACTGTTTTTT. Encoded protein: CASSTPSLEKLFF.